Presented here are 18 T cell receptor beta chains from one specimen sequenced in a study of patients and donors after allogeneic stem cell transplantation. From the RT-PCR reads, TCRdb called clonotypes with MiXCR, one entry per CDR3 protein. The sample lists roughly 960,000 distinct CDR3 sequences; more than 15% were seen once. Sequencing input: blood, either unsorted or a sorted T cell fraction (not recorded which). The receptors come from a human donor who was either an allogeneic HSCT recipient or a stem cell or donor lymphocyte infusion donor (not recorded which). It is not recorded whose cells these are; they may come from a transplant donor.

This clonotype has a handful of counts. The J gene is TRBJ2-1, the V gene TRBV7-2; D possibly corresponds to TRBD2 (6 bases). The CDR3 has 14 amino acids. Trimming left V 3 bases short and J 10 bases short, with 16 bases between. CDR1 SGHTA and CDR2 FQGNSA come from the germline V gene. The CDR3 coding sequence is TGTGCCAGCAGCTTCCCTAGCGCCTTTGAGGAGCAGTTCTTC. Its protein product is CASSFPSAFEEQFF.

The CDR3 sequence: CSVEGQPESYNEQFF. CDR3 DNA sequence: TGCAGCGTTGAAGGTCAGCCCGAATCCTACAATGAGCAGTTCTTC. The J gene is TRBJ2-1, the V gene TRBV29-1; no definite D call. Germline V lookup: CDR1 SQVTM, CDR2 ANQGSEA. The CDR3 loop spans 15 amino acids. The V and J ends lost 1 base and 1 base respectively, with 11 bases between them.

The rearrangement uses TRBV19 and TRBJ1-5; tentative D call: TRBD1 (6 bases). Germline CDR1 and CDR2: LNHDA and SQIVND (reference sequence). The CDR3 is 14 amino acids. V was shortened by 7 bases and J by 1 base, with 11 bases between the two germline ends. CDR3 amino acids: CASNIQGSNQPQHF. The CDR3 DNA sequence: TGTGCCAGTAACATACAGGGAAGCAATCAGCCCCAGCATTTT.

This clonotype was counted only a few times. The chain combines TRBV7-9 with TRBJ1-2, with TRBD1 as a possible D gene (5 bases). Trimming removed 5 bases from V and 3 bases from J, with 10 bases in between. From germline, CDR1 is SEHNR and CDR2 FQNEAQ (reference sequence). The CDR3 totals 13 residues. DNA of the CDR3: TGTGCCAGCAGCATGGGGGGGGACTATGGCTACACCTTC. Its protein product is CASSMGGDYGYTF.

This rearrangement joins TRBV12-3 or TRBV12-4 to TRBJ2-3; D gene uncertain. The CDR3 is 14 amino acids. With 6 bases removed from V and 3 bases from J, the gap between germline ends came to 13 bases. CDR3 DNA: TGTGCCAGCAGCCCTACGACCGCAACAGATACGCAGTATTTT. Translated: CASSPTTATDTQYF.

The chain combines TRBV5-5 with TRBJ1-1; D gene ambiguous. Per the germline V gene, CDR1 is SGHKS and CDR2 is YYEKEE (reference sequence). Trimming removed 0 bases at V and 11 bases at J, with 17 bases between. CDR3 length: 14 residues. Here the CDR3 reads CASSLELDIAVAFF. The CDR3 DNA follows: TGTGCCAGCAGCTTGGAATTAGACATCGCTGTGGCTTTCTTT.

The sample holds a few counts of this clonotype. The V and J genes are TRBV5-1 and TRBJ1-1, with D perhaps matching TRBD1 (5 bases). V was pared by 4 bases and J by 1 base, with 20 bases between. The CDR3 is 17 amino acids. Germline V gene lookup returns CDR1 SGHRS and CDR2 YFSETQ. The CDR3 loop reads CASSPSSAGHTNTEAFF. In nucleotides, the CDR3 is TGCGCCAGCAGCCCCTCCTCCGCAGGACATACGAACACTGAAGCTTTCTTT.

The chain joins TRBV6-1 to TRBJ2-7; D might be TRBD1 (5 bases). The CDR3 is 16 residues long. The V end lost 6 bases, the J end lost 2 bases, and 20 bases lay between the germline ends. Germline V gene data show CDR1 as MNHNS and CDR2 as SASEGT. The CDR3 DNA sequence: TGTGCCAGCAGACCCCTCCCCCTCCAGGGAACCTACGAGCAGTACTTC. Encoded protein: CASRPLPLQGTYEQYF.

This clonotype has a handful of counts. This sequence joins TRBV29-1 and TRBJ2-5; 9 nucleotides agree with TRBD1. The germline V gene encodes CDR1 SQVTM and CDR2 ANQGSEA. J lost 4 bases, V lost 7 bases, and 13 bases had no gene match. This CDR3 spans 15 amino acids. The CDR3 region has the DNA TGCAGCGCCTCGTCCCGGGACAGGGACCGAGAGACCCAGTACTTC. This translates into CSASSRDRDRETQYF.

The rearrangement joins TRBV3-1 to TRBJ2-7; D might be TRBD1 (6 bases). Looked up from germline, CDR1 is LGHDT and CDR2 is YNNKEL (reference sequence). This CDR3 is built from 15 residues. V was pared by 0 bases and J by 4 bases, with 13 bases between. The DNA of the CDR3 is TGTGCCAGCAGCCAAGACATACAGGGTCTGTACGAGCAGTACTTC. Protein: CASSQDIQGLYEQYF.

The chain couples TRBV27 to TRBJ2-3; D uncertain. Germline V CDR1 and CDR2: MNHEY, SMNVEV (reference sequence). Trimming left V 0 bases short and J 3 bases short, with 10 bases between. The CDR3 is made up of 15 amino acids. For the CDR3, the DNA is TGTGCCAGCAGTTTATCCGGTCGCCAAACAGATACGCAGTATTTT. This gives the protein CASSLSGRQTDTQYF.

In nucleotides, the CDR3 is TGTGCCAGCACGGGGTCCAATCGCCGGTTCTTC. This translates into CASTGSNRRFF. The rearrangement uses TRBV12-3 or TRBV12-4 and TRBJ2-1; TRBD2 is a possible D gene (5 bases). This CDR3 has 11 residues. Trimming took 7 bases from V and 15 from J, leaving 16 bases between them.

V and J are TRBV11-3 and TRBJ2-1; 11 bases are shared with TRBD2. The CDR3 sequence is 16 residues long. V shed 1 base and J 9 bases; nucleotides not matched to a gene: 8. Germline V gene data show CDR1 as SGHNT and CDR2 as YENEEA. CDR3 amino acids: CASSLGLAGGDREQFF. CDR3 DNA sequence: TGTGCCAGCAGCTTAGGCCTAGCGGGAGGAGACCGTGAGCAGTTCTTC.

The V call is TRBV12-3 or TRBV12-4, the J call TRBJ1-3, with D uncertain. V lost 6 bases to trimming and J lost 8 bases, with 17 bases between them. The CDR3 contains 14 residues. CDR3 region: CASSPFPGEDTIYF. The CDR3 nucleotides read TGTGCCAGCAGCCCCTTCCCCGGGGAGGACACCATATATTTT.

This clonotype was counted a few times. The V and J genes are TRBV3-1 and TRBJ2-1, with TRBD2 identical over 7 bases. This CDR3 has 14 amino acids. CDR1 and CDR2 from the germline V gene are LGHDT and YNNKEL (reference sequence). V lost 5 bases, J lost 3 bases, and 4 bases stayed unmatched. The CDR3 sequence: CASSDTSVYNEQFF. In nucleotides, the CDR3 is TGTGCCAGCAGCGATACTAGCGTCTACAATGAGCAGTTCTTC.

This clonotype was seen only a few times. The chain combines TRBV7-3 with TRBJ2-2, with TRBD2 as a possible D gene (6 bases). The CDR3 is 16 residues long. Trimming cost V 0 bases and J 5 bases, with 13 bases left between them. Germline V gene sequence: CDR1 SGHTA, CDR2 FQGTGA. CDR3 amino acids: CASSLTGGRVTGELFF. Written as DNA, the CDR3 is TGTGCCAGCAGCTTAACTGGGGGGAGAGTAACCGGGGAGCTGTTTTTT. The full variable domain, in which reference TRBV7-3 and TRBJ2-2 provide the parts outside the CDR3, is GAGVSQTPSNKVTEKGKYVELRCDPISGHTALYWYRQSLGQGPEFLIYFQGTGAADDSGLPNDRFFAVRPEGSVSTLKIQRTERGDSAVYLCASSLTGGRVTGELFFGEGSRLTVL.

V usage is TRBV12-5 and J usage is TRBJ2-3; 13 bases match TRBD2. The CDR3 covers 20 residues. The V and J ends lost 2 bases and 2 bases, in that order; junction bases with no gene match: 13. Per the germline V gene, CDR1 is LGHNT and CDR2 is FRNRAP. The CDR3: CASGLPRLIGLAGDTDTQYF. In DNA form, the CDR3 reads TGTGCTAGTGGTTTGCCCCGTCTTATCGGACTAGCGGGAGACACAGATACGCAGTATTTT. Drawing the rest from reference TRBV12-5 and TRBJ2-3, the complete variable domain is DARVTQTPRHKVTEMGQEVTMRCQPILGHNTVFWYRQTMMQGLELLAYFRNRAPLDDSGMPKDRFSAEMPDATLATLKIQPSEPRDSAVYFCASGLPRLIGLAGDTDTQYFGPGTRLTVL.

The V call is TRBV9, the J call TRBJ2-5; 7 nucleotides line up with TRBD1. The CDR3 totals 16 residues. The V segment lost 0 bases and the J segment 5 bases; nucleotides outside the gene matches: 10. CDR1 and CDR2 from the germline V gene are SGDLS and YYNGEE. The CDR3 bases are TGTGCCAGCAGCGTAGAGCAGAGGGGGCTTCGCGAGACCCAGTACTTC. This gives the protein CASSVEQRGLRETQYF.